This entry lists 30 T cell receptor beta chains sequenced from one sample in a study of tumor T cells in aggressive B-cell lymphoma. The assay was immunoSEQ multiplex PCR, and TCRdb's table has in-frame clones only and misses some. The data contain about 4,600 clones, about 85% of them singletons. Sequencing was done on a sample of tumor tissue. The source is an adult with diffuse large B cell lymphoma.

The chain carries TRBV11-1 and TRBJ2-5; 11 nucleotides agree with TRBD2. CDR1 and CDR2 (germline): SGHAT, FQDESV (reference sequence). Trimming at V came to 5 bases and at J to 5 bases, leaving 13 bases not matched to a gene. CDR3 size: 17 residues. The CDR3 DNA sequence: TGTGCCAGCAGCCCGGGACTAGCGGTTCTGTTTCGGGAGACCCAGTACTTC. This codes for CASSPGLAVLFRETQYF.

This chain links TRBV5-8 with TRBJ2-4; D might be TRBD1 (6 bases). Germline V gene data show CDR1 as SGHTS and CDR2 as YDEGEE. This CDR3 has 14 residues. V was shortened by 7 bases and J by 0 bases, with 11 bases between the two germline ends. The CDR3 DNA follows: TGTGCCAGCCAGGGGTCACTAGCCAAAAACATTCAGTACTTC. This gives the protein CASQGSLAKNIQYF. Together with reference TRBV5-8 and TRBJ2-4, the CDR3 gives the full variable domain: EAGVTQSPTHLIKTRGQQATLRCSPISGHTSVYWYQQALGLGLQFLLWYDEGEERNRGNFPPRFSGRQFPNYSSELNVNALELEDSALYLCASQGSLAKNIQYFGAGTRLSVL.

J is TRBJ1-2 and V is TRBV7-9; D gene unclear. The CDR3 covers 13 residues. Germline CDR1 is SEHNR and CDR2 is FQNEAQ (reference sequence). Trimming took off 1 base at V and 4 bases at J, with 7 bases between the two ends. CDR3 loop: CASSLGQRYGYTF. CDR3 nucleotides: TGTGCCAGCAGCTTAGGACAACGCTATGGCTACACCTTC.

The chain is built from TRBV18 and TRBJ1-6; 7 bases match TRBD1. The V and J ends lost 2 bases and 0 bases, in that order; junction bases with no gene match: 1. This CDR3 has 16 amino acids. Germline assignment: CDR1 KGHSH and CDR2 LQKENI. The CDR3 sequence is CASSPAGGSYNSPLHF. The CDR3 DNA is TGTGCCAGCTCACCAGCAGGGGGCTCCTATAATTCACCCCTCCACTTT.

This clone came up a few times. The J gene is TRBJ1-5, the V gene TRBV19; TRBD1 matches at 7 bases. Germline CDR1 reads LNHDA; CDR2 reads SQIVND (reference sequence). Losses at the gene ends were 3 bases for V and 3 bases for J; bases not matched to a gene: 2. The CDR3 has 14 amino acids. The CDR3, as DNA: TGTGCCAGTAGTATGGGACAGTACAATCAGCCCCAGCATTTT. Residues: CASSMGQYNQPQHF. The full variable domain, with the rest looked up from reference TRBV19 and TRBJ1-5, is DGGITQSPKYLFRKEGQNVTLSCEQNLNHDAMYWYRQDPGQGLRLIYYSQIVNDFQKGDIAEGYSVSREKKESFPLTVTSAQKNPTAFYLCASSMGQYNQPQHFGDGTRLSIL.

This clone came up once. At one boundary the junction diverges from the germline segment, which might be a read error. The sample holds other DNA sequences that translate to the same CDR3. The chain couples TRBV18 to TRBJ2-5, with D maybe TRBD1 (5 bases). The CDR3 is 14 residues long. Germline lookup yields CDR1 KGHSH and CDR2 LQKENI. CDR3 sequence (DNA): TGCGCCAGCTCACCCGACAGCAGCAAAGAGACCCAGTACTTC. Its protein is CASSPDSSKETQYF.

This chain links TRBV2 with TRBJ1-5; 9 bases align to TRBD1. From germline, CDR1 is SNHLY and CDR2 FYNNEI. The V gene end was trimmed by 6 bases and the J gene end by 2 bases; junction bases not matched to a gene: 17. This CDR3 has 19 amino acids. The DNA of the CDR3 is TGTGCCAGCAGCCCCCCGGGACAGGGTAATAGGTTTGGCAATCAGCCCCAGCATTTT. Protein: CASSPPGQGNRFGNQPQHF.

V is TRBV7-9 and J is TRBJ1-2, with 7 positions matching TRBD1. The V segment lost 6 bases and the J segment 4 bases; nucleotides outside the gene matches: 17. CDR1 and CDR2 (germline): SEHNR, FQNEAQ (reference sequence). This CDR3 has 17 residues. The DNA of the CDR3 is TGTGCCAGCAGTACGATACAGGGGTCGCCTGGATTCTATGGCTACACCTTC. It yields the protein CASSTIQGSPGFYGYTF.

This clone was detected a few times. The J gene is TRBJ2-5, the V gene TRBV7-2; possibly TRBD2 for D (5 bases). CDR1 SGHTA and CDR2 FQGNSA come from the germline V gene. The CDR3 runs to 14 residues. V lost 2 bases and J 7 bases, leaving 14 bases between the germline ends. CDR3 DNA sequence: TGTGCCAGCAGCTTAAACCCTATAAGCGGGACCCAGTACTTC. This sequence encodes CASSLNPISGTQYF.

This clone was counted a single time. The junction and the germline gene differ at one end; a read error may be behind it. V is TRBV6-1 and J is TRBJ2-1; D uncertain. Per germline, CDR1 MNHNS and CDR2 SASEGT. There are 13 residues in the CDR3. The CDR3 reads CASGERSYNEQFF. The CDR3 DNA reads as TGTGCCAGCGGTGAGCGATCCTACAATGAGCAGTTCTTC.

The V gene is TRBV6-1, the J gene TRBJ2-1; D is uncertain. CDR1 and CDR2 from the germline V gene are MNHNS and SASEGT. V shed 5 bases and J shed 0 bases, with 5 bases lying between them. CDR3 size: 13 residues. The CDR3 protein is CASSHGSYNEQFF. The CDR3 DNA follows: TGTGCCAGCAGTCACGGCTCCTACAATGAGCAGTTCTTC.

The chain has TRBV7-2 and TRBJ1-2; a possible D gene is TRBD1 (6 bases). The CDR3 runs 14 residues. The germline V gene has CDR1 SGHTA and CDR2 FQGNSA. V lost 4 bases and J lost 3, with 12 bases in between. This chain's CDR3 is CASSSLQGYYGYTF. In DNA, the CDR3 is TGTGCCAGCAGCTCATTACAGGGCTACTATGGCTACACCTTC.

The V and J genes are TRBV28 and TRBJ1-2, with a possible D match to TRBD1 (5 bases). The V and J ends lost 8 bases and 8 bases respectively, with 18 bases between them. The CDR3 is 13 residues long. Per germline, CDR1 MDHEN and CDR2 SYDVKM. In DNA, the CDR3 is TGTGCCAGCGGAGACTCAGGGCGCTACGGCTACACCTTC. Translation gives CASGDSGRYGYTF.

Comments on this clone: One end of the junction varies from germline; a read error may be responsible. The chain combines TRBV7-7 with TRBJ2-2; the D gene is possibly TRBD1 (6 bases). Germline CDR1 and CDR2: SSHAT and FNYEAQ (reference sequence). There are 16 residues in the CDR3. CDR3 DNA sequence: TGTGCTAGCAGCTTAGAATACAGGGTGGACACCGGGGAGCTGTTTTTT. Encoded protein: CASSLEYRVDTGELFF.

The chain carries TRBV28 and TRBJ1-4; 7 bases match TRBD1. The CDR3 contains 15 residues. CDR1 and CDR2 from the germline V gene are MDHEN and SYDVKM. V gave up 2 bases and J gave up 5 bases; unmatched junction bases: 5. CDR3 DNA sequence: TGTGCCAGCAGTTTAGAGACAGGGAGGAATGAAAAACTGTTTTTT. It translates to CASSLETGRNEKLFF.

As DNA, the CDR3 is TGTGCCAGCAGCTTAGAAGGGGGCCGGGCTAATGAAAAACTGTTTTTT. It codes for CASSLEGGRANEKLFF. The chain combines TRBV7-2 with TRBJ1-4, with 7 bases that match TRBD1. This CDR3 has 16 residues. Germline V gives CDR1 SGHTA, CDR2 FQGNSA. Trimming took 1 base from V and 3 from J; bases not matched to a gene: 5. Together with reference TRBV7-2 and TRBJ1-4, the CDR3 gives the full variable domain: GAGVSQSPSNKVTEKGKDVELRCDPISGHTALYWYRQSLGQGLEFLIYFQGNSAPDKSGLPSDRFSAERTGGSVSTLTIQRTQQEDSAVYLCASSLEGGRANEKLFFGSGTQLSVL.

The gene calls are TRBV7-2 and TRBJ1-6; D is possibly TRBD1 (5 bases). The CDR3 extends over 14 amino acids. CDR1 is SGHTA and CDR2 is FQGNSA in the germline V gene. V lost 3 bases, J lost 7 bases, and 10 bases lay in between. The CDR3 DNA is TGTGCCAGCAGCTTCGGGACTAAAAATTCACCCCTCCACTTT. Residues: CASSFGTKNSPLHF.

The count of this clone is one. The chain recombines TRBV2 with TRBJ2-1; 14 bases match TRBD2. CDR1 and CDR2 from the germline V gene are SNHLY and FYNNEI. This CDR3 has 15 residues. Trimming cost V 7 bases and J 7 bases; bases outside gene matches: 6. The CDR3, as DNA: TGTGCCAGCATGGGACTAGCGGGGGCCCTTAATGAGCAGTTCTTC. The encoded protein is CASMGLAGALNEQFF. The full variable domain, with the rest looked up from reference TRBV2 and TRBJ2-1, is EPEVTQTPSHQVTQMGQEVILRCVPISNHLYFYWYRQILGQKVEFLVSFYNNEISEKSEIFDDQFSVERPDGSNFTLKIRSTKLEDSAMYFCASMGLAGALNEQFFGPGTRLTVL.

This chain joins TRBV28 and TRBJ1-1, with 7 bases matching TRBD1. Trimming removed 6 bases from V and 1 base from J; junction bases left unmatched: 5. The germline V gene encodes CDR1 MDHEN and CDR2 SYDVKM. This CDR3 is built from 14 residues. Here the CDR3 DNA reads TGTGCCAGCAGCCTGACAGGGCGGAACACTGAAGCTTTCTTT. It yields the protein CASSLTGRNTEAFF.

Here the CDR3 reads CASSFRTLGSPLHF. The CDR3 DNA reads TGTGCCAGCAGTTTTAGGACACTGGGTTCACCCCTCCACTTT. The chain has TRBV28 and TRBJ1-6, with D possibly TRBD1 on 5 matching bases. CDR3 length equals 14 residues. The germline CDR1 and CDR2 sequences are MDHEN and SYDVKM. Trimming removed 3 bases from V and 9 bases from J, with 12 bases in between.

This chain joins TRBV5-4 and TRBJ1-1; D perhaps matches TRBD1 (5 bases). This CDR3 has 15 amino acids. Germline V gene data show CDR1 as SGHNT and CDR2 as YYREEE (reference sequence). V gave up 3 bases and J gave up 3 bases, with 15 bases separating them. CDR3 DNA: TGTGCCAGCAGCTATCCGGGGGAGACTTACACTGAAGCTTTCTTT. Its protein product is CASSYPGETYTEAFF.

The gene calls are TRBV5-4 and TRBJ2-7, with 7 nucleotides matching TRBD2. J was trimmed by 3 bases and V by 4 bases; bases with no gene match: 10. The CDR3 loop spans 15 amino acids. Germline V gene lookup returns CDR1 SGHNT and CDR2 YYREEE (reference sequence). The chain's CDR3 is CASSLAGASIYEQYF. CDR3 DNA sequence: TGTGCCAGCAGCCTCGCGGGAGCCTCAATCTACGAGCAGTACTTC.

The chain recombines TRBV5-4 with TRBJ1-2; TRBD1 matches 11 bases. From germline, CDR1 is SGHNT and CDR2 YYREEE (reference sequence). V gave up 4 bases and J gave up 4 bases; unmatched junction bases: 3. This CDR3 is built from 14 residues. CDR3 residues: CASSPGTGGYGYTF. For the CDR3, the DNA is TGTGCCAGCAGCCCGGGGACAGGGGGCTATGGCTACACCTTC.

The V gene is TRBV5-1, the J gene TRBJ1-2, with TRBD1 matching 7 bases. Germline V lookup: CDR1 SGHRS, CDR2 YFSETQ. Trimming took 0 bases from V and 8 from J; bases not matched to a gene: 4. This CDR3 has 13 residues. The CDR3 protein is CASSLVSGGGYTF. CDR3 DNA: TGCGCCAGCAGCTTGGTGTCAGGGGGAGGCTACACCTTC.

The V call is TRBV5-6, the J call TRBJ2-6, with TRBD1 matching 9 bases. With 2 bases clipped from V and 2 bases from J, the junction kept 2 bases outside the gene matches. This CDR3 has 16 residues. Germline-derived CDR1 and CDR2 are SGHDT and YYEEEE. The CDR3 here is CASSFDRGAGANVLTF. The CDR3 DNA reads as TGTGCCAGCAGCTTCGACAGGGGGGCTGGGGCCAACGTCCTGACTTTC. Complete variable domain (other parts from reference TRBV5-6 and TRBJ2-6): DAGVTQSPTHLIKTRGQQVTLRCSPKSGHDTVSWYQQALGQGPQFIFQYYEEEERQRGNFPDRFSGHQFPNYSSELNVNALLLGDSALYLCASSFDRGAGANVLTFGAGSRLTVL.

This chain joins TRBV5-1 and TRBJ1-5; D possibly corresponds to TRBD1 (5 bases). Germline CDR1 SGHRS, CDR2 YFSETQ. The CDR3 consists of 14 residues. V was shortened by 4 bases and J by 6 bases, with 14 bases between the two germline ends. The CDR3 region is CASSTGTWGQPQHF. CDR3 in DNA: TGCGCCAGCAGCACTGGGACTTGGGGTCAGCCCCAGCATTTT.

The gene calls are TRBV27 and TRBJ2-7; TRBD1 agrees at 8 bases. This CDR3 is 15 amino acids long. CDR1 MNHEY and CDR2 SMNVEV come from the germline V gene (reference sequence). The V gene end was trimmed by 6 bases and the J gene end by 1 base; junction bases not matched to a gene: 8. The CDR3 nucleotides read TGTGCCAGCAGGCTTGTGGGACAGGTATCCTACGAGCAGTACTTC. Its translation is CASRLVGQVSYEQYF.

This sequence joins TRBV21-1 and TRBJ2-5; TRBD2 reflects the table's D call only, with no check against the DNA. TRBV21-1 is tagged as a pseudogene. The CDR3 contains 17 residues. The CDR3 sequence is CASSIEVGYTFSETQYF. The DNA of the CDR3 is TGTGCCAGCAGCATCGAGGTAGGCTACACTTTCTCTGAGACCCAGTACTTC.

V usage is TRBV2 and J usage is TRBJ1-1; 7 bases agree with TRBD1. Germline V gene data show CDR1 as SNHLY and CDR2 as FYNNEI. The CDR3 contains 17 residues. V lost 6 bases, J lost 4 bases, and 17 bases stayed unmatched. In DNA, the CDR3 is TGTGCCAGCAGGAAGACTCTACAGCGGACAGGCACCACTGAAGCTTTCTTT. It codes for CASRKTLQRTGTTEAFF.

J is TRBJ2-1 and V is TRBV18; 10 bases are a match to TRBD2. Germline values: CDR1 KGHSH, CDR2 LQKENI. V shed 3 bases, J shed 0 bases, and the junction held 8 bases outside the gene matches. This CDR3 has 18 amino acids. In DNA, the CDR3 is TGTGCCAGCTCACCCGCAGGACTAGCGGCTAGCTCCTACAATGAGCAGTTCTTC. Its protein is CASSPAGLAASSYNEQFF.